Presented here are 5 T cell receptor beta chains from one specimen sequenced in a study of Graves' ophthalmopathy and Graves' hyperthyroidism. CDR3 regions of TCR beta were amplified from RNA transcripts. The authors performed first-round RT-PCR with HTBI primers and then a second-round multiplex PCR. TCRdb reprocessed the multiplex PCR reads via MiXCR and lists one record per CDR3 protein. The profile shows around 1,200,000 distinct CDR3 sequences, around a third of them singletons. The sequenced sample consisted of peripheral blood or thyroid tissue (not recorded which). The receptor set was obtained from an adult man with Graves' hyperthyroidism.

The chain recombines TRBV20-1 with TRBJ2-7, with TRBD2 matching over 12 bases. The DNA end is more similar to TRBJ2-1, so the J call may be wrong. The CDR3 totals 16 residues. The germline CDR1 and CDR2 sequences are DFQATT and SNEGSKA (reference sequence). The CDR3 sequence is CSAPGLAGLGGNEQFF. CDR3 DNA: TGCAGTGCTCCGGGACTAGCGGGCCTTGGGGGCAATGAGCAGTTCTTC.

This clonotype has a count of ten or more. V is TRBV5-1 and J is TRBJ2-5; D is unclear. This CDR3 is built from 14 residues. Germline V gene data show CDR1 as SGHRS and CDR2 as YFSETQ. V gave up 0 bases and J gave up 2 bases, with 8 bases separating them. The CDR3, as DNA: TGCGCCAGCAGCTTGGACACGATACAAGAGACCCAGTACTTC. Residues: CASSLDTIQETQYF.

In this sample, this clonotype turned up many times. The chain uses TRBV20-1 and TRBJ1-5; D might be TRBD1 (5 bases). Germline CDR1 reads DFQATT; CDR2 reads SNEGSKA (reference sequence). V gave up 2 bases and J gave up 3 bases, with 14 bases separating them. The length of the CDR3 is 15 residues. CDR3 bases: TGCAGTGCTAGACGCCTACAGGAAAACAATCAGCCCCAGCATTTT. This codes for CSARRLQENNQPQHF.

The V and J genes are TRBV19 and TRBJ1-2; 9 positions agree with TRBD1. The ends lost 7 bases at V and 7 bases at J; junction bases unmatched: 10. Germline CDR1 LNHDA, CDR2 SQIVND (reference sequence). This CDR3 spans 14 amino acids. The CDR3 DNA follows: TGTGCCAGTAAGCCCGGGACAGGGTACTCTGGCTACACCTTC. Protein sequence: CASKPGTGYSGYTF.

Details on this clonotype: The junction shows a germline mismatch at one end, possibly a read error. The rearrangement links TRBV6-6 to TRBJ2-7; no definite D call. Germline CDR1 is MNHNY and CDR2 is SVGAGI (reference sequence). The CDR3 length is 13 residues. CDR3 protein: CANSLGGRYFEDF. For the CDR3, the DNA is TGTGCCAACAGTTTGGGTGGACGGTATTTTGAGGACTTC.